This T cell receptor beta chain was sequenced during a study of T cell responses to AZD1222 COVID-19 vaccine. Study information: Pooled in the analysis were second doses at about 4 or about 12 weeks.

Germline V CDR1 and CDR2: LGHDT, YNNKEL (reference sequence). V lost 5 bases, J lost 4 bases, and 6 bases stayed unmatched. The CDR3 is 14 amino acids. Sequenced by immunoSEQ multiplex PCR; TCRdb stores in-frame clones only, minus some. Of about 110,000 clones in the sample, about 86% were seen once. Remarks on this clone: Its antigen is undetermined.

General study findings and limits: Only six people who got AZD1222 tested seropositive at baseline. Spike-specific TCR breadth and depth rose after two AZD1222 doses.

V and J are TRBV3-1 (or the pseudogene TRBV3-2) and TRBJ1-2; 8 bases agree with TRBD1. The clonotype originates from an adult in good health. Sequencing was performed on peripheral blood, taken on day 0 of AZD1222 vaccination. The CDR3 nucleotides are TGTGCCAGCAGCTCCGGACAGGGCCCCTATGGCTACACCTTC. Protein sequence: CASSSGQGPYGYTF.